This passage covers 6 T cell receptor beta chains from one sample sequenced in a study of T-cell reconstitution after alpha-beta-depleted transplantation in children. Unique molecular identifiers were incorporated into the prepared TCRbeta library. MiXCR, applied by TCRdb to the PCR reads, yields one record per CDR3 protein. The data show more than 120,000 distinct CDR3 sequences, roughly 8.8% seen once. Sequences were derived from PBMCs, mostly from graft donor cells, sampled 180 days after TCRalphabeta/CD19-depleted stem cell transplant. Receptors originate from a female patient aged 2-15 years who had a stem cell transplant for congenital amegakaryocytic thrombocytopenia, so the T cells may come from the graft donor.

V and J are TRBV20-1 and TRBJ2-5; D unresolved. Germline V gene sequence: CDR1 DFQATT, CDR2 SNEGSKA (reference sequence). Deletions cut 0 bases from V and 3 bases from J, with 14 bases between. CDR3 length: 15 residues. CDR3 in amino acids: CSARDPLSREETQYF. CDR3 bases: TGCAGTGCTAGAGATCCCCTTTCTAGGGAAGAGACCCAGTACTTC.

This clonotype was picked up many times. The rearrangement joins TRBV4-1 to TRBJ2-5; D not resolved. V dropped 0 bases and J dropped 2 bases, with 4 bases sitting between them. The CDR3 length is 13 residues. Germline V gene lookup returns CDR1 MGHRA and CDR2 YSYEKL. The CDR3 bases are TGCGCCAGCAGCCAAGATAGGCAAGAGACCCAGTACTTC. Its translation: CASSQDRQETQYF.

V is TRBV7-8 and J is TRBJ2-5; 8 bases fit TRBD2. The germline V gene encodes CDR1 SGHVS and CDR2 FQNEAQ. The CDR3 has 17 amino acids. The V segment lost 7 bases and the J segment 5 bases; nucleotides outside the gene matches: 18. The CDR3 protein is CASTQERVAGPRETQYF. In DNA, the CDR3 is TGTGCCAGCACTCAGGAGAGGGTAGCGGGGCCACGGGAGACCCAGTACTTC.

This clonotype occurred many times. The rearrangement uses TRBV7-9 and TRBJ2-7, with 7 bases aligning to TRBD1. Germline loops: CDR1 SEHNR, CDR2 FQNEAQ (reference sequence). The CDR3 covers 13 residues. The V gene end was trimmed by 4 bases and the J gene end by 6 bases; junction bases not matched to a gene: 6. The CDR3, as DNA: TGTGCCAGCAGCTCCTATCCAGGGGGCGAGCAGTACTTC. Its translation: CASSSYPGGEQYF.

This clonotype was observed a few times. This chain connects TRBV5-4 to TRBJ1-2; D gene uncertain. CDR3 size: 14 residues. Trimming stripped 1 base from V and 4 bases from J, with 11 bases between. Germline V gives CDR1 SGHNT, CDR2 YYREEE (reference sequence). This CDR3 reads CASSLWHTSYGYTF. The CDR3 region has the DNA TGTGCCAGCAGCTTGTGGCACACATCCTATGGCTACACCTTC.

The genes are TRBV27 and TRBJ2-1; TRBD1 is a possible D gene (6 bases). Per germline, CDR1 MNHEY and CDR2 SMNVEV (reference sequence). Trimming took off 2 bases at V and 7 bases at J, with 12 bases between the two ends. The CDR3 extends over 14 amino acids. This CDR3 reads CASSLRTEGNEQFF. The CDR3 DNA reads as TGTGCCAGCAGTTTACGGACAGAGGGAAATGAGCAGTTCTTC.